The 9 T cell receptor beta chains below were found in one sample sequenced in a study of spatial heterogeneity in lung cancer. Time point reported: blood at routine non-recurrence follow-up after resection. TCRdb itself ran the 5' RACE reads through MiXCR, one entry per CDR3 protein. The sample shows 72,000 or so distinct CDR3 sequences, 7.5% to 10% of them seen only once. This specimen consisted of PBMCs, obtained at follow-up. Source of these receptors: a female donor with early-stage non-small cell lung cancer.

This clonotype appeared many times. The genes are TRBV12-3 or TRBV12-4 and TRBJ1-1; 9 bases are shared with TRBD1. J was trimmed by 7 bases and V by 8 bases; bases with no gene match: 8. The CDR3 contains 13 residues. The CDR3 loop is CASGSGTGLEAFF. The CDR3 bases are TGTGCCAGCGGATCCGGGACAGGGCTTGAAGCTTTCTTT.

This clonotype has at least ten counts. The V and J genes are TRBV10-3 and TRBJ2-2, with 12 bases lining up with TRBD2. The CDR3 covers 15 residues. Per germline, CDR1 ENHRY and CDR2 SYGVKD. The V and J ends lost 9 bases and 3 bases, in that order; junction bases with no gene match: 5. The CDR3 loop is CAIGRLAGDTGELFF. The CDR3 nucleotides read TGTGCCATTGGGAGACTAGCGGGAGACACCGGGGAGCTGTTTTTT.

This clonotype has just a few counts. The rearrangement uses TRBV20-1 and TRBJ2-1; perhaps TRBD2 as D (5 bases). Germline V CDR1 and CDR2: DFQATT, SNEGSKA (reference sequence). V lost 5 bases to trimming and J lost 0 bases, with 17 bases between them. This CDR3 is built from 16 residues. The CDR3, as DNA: TGCAGTGCTCCCCCCCAGCGGACGAGCTCCTACAATGAGCAGTTCTTC. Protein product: CSAPPQRTSSYNEQFF.

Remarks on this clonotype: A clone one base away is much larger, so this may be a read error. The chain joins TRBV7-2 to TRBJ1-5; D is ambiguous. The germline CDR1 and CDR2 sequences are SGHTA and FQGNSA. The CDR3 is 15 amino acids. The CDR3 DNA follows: TGTGCCAGCAGCTTAGAAGGGCTTAGCAATCAGTCCCAGCATTTT. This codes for CASSLEGLSNQSQHF.

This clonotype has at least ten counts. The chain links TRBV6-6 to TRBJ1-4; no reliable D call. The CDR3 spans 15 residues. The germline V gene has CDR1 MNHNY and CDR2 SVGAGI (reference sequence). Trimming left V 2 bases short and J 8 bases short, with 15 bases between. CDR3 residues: CASSYAPALGEKLFF. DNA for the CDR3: TGTGCCAGCAGTTACGCGCCGGCGTTGGGGGAAAAACTGTTTTTT.

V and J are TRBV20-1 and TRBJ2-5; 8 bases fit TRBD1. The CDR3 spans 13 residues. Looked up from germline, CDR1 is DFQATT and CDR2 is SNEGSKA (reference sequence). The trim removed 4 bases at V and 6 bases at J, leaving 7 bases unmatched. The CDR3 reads CSATRTGWKTQYF. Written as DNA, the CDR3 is TGCAGTGCTACCCGGACAGGGTGGAAGACCCAGTACTTC.

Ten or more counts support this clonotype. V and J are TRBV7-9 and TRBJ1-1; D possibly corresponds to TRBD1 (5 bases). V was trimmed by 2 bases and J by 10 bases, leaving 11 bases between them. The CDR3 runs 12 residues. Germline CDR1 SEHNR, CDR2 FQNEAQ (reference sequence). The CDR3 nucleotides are TGTGCCAGCAGCTTACCGGACACGGGAGCTTTCTTT. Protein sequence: CASSLPDTGAFF.

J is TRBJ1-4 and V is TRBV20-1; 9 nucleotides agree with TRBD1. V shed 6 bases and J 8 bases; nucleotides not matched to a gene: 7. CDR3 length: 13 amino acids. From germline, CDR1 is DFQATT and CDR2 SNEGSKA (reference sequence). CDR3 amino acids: CSAGQGLGEKLFF. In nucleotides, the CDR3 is TGCAGTGCGGGACAGGGTCTTGGGGAAAAACTGTTTTTT.

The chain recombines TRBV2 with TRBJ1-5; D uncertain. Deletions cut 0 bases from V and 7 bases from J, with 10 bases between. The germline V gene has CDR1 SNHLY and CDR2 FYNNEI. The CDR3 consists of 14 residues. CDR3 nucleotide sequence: TGTGCCAGCAGTGAAGCAGCCGGTTACCAGCCCCAGCATTTT. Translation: CASSEAAGYQPQHF.